These T cell receptor beta chains were read from a single sample in a study of OX40 agonist ivuxolimab in advanced cancers. Sequencing used immunoSEQ multiplex PCR; TCRdb keeps in-frame clones, though not all of them. The sample records around 80,000 clones, approximately 83% being singletons. Sequences were derived from CD4+ or CD8+ T cells sorted from blood, sampled in a trial of the OX40 agonist ivuxolimab. Receptors originate from an adult with an advanced solid tumor such as melanoma, head and neck, liver or kidney cancer. Each CDR3 is given with its conserved first and last residue. A D gene is named only where the DNA matches it firmly. Size values are once, few and many counts, or a class for expanded clones, and some rows have none.

V: TRBV27; J: TRBJ1-1; size: -; D: -; CDR3: CATRGSTEAFF; DNA: TGTGCCACAAGGGGGTCCACTGAAGCTTTCTTT
V: TRBV5-4; J: TRBJ1-2; size: -; D: -; CDR3: CASSLRQLSYGYTF; DNA: TGTGCCAGCAGCTTGCGACAGCTCTCTTATGGCTACACCTTC
V: TRBV6-5; J: TRBJ1-4; size: -; D: -; CDR3: CASSYRRTNNEKLFF; DNA: TGTGCCAGCAGTTACCGACGGACAAATAATGAAAAACTGTTTTTT
V: TRBV7-2; J: TRBJ2-1; size: -; D: TRBD2; CDR3: CASSWTSGLYNEQFF; DNA: TGTGCCAGCAGCTGGACTAGCGGACTCTACAATGAGCAGTTCTTC
V: TRBV2; J: TRBJ2-5; size: -; D: -; CDR3: CASSDGGALRGTQYF; DNA: TGTGCCAGCAGTGATGGAGGGGCTCTCAGGGGGACCCAGTACTTC
V: TRBV5-4; J: TRBJ2-1; size: once; D: -; CDR3: CASSFLDLEGNEQFF; DNA: TGTGCCAGCAGCTTTCTTGATCTAGAAGGCAATGAGCAGTTCTTC
V: TRBV11-3; J: TRBJ2-5; size: once; D: -; CDR3: CASSHWDDRETQYF; DNA: TGTGCCAGCAGCCATTGGGACGACAGAGAGACCCAGTACTTC
V: TRBV5-6; J: TRBJ1-1; size: -; D: -; CDR3: CASSARQSQEAFF; DNA: TGTGCCAGCAGCGCTCGACAGTCTCAGGAAGCTTTCTTT
V: TRBV11-3; J: TRBJ2-7; size: -; D: -; CDR3: CASSRPESGRYEQYF; DNA: TGTGCCAGCAGCCGCCCCGAGTCGGGACGCTACGAGCAGTACTTC
V: TRBV4-3; J: TRBJ2-3; size: once; D: -; CDR3: CATRGTDTQYF; DNA: TGCGCCACCCGGGGCACAGATACGCAGTATTTT
V: TRBV7-9; J: TRBJ1-5; size: -; D: -; CDR3: CASSLASTQPQHF; DNA: TGTGCCAGCAGCTTAGCGAGCACCCAGCCCCAGCATTTT
V: TRBV5-1; J: TRBJ1-1; size: -; D: TRBD1; CDR3: CASSLDGRDRVRTEAFF; DNA: TGCGCCAGCAGCTTGGACGGGCGGGACAGGGTGAGGACTGAAGCTTTCTTT
V: TRBV21-1; J: TRBJ2-5; size: -; D: -; CDR3: CASSKEQGETQYF; DNA: TGTGCCAGCAGCAAAGAACAGGGAGAGACCCAGTACTTC
V: TRBV7-3; J: TRBJ2-5; size: -; D: -; CDR3: CASITRETQYF; DNA: TGTGCCAGCATAACGCGGGAGACCCAGTACTTC
V: TRBV19; J: TRBJ1-2; size: -; D: TRBD1; CDR3: CASSRQGALGYTF; DNA: TGTGCCAGTAGTCGACAGGGGGCGCTTGGCTACACCTTC
V: TRBV19; J: TRBJ2-1; size: few; D: -; CDR3: CASSRDRTYNEQFF; DNA: TGTGCCAGTAGCCGGGACCGAACCTACAATGAGCAGTTCTTC
V: TRBV25-1; J: TRBJ1-2; size: -; D: -; CDR3: CASSEVSYGYTF; DNA: TGTGCCAGCAGTGAAGTCAGTTATGGCTACACCTTC
V: TRBV7-2; J: TRBJ1-5; size: -; D: -; CDR3: CASSLVSRDQPQHF; DNA: TGTGCCAGCAGCTTAGTCTCCAGGGATCAGCCCCAGCATTTT
V: TRBV7-2; J: TRBJ2-7; size: -; D: TRBD2; CDR3: CASSSGLVPPYEQYF; DNA: TGTGCCAGCAGTTCCGGACTAGTCCCCCCCTACGAGCAGTACTTC
V: TRBV10-2; J: TRBJ2-7; size: -; D: -; CDR3: CASRPGQGYEQYF; DNA: TGCGCCAGCAGACCTGGTCAGGGCTACGAGCAGTACTTC
V: TRBV2; J: TRBJ2-3; size: -; D: -; CDR3: CASGVRLADTQYF; DNA: TGTGCCAGCGGGGTACGGCTGGCAGATACGCAGTATTTT
V: TRBV28; J: TRBJ2-1; size: -; D: TRBD1; CDR3: CASSSLTGRIEQFF; DNA: TGTGCCAGCAGTTCCCTGACAGGGCGGATTGAGCAGTTCTTC
V: TRBV6-5; J: TRBJ2-7; size: -; D: -; CDR3: CASRSTYEQYF; DNA: TGTGCCAGCCGCTCCACCTACGAGCAGTACTTC
V: TRBV11-1; J: TRBJ2-1; size: once; D: -; CDR3: CASSSSTYNEQFF; DNA: TGTGCCAGCAGCTCATCAACCTACAATGAGCAGTTCTTC
V: TRBV7-6; J: TRBJ2-5; size: -; D: -; CDR3: CASSPQQTAYGETQYF; DNA: TGTGCCAGCAGCCCCCAACAGACAGCCTACGGAGAGACCCAGTACTTC
V: TRBV10-3; J: TRBJ2-2; size: -; D: TRBD1; CDR3: CAISEGTGFIGELFF; DNA: TGTGCCATCAGTGAGGGGACAGGTTTCATCGGGGAGCTGTTTTTT
V: TRBV15; J: TRBJ2-1; size: -; D: -; CDR3: CATGTDSDNEQFF; DNA: TGTGCCACAGGGACCGACTCCGACAATGAGCAGTTCTTC
V: TRBV7-2; J: TRBJ1-2; size: -; D: TRBD1; CDR3: CASSFGTGRYGYTF; DNA: TGTGCCAGCAGCTTCGGGACAGGGAGGTATGGCTACACCTTC
V: TRBV11-2; J: TRBJ2-3; size: -; D: -; CDR3: CASRDASSTDTQYF; DNA: TGTGCCAGCCGGGACGCCTCTAGCACAGATACGCAGTATTTT
V: TRBV4-3; J: TRBJ1-4; size: -; D: -; CDR3: CASSQDRGSTNEKLFF; DNA: TGCGCCAGCAGCCAAGATCGGGGGTCAACTAATGAAAAACTGTTTTTT
V: TRBV5-4; J: TRBJ2-7; size: -; D: TRBD1; CDR3: CASSLGQGVHLDF; DNA: TGTGCCAGCAGCTTGGGACAGGGGGTCCACCTAGACTTC
V: TRBV2; J: TRBJ2-5; size: -; D: TRBD2; CDR3: CASMRMTSGRASQETQYF; DNA: TGTGCCAGCATGAGAATGACTAGCGGGAGGGCTTCCCAAGAGACCCAGTACTTC
V: TRBV6-1; J: TRBJ1-5; size: -; D: -; CDR3: CASSVWEGGNQPQHF; DNA: TGTGCCAGCAGTGTGTGGGAGGGGGGCAATCAGCCCCAGCATTTT
V: TRBV7-2; J: TRBJ1-1; size: -; D: -; CDR3: CASSLGASLSTEAFF; DNA: TGTGCCAGCAGCTTAGGCGCTTCCCTGTCCACTGAAGCTTTCTTT
V: TRBV2; J: TRBJ1-6; size: -; D: TRBD1; CDR3: CASSVTGGRNSPLHF; DNA: TGTGCCAGCAGCGTGACAGGGGGTCGTAATTCACCCCTCCACTTT
V: TRBV25-1; J: TRBJ1-6; size: -; D: -; CDR3: CASSEGGKGSPLHF; DNA: TGTGCCAGCAGCGAAGGGGGGAAAGGATCACCCCTCCACTTT
V: TRBV5-1; J: TRBJ2-2; size: -; D: TRBD2; CDR3: CASTRSGGGNTGELFF; DNA: TGCGCCAGCACCCGGTCGGGCGGGGGGAACACCGGGGAGCTGTTTTTT
V: TRBV7-2; J: TRBJ2-3; size: -; D: -; CDR3: CASSILKDTQYF; DNA: TGTGCCAGCAGTATACTCAAAGATACGCAGTATTTT
V: TRBV6-5; J: TRBJ1-5; size: -; D: -; CDR3: CASGRAVQSSPQHF; DNA: TGTGCCAGCGGGAGGGCAGTTCAATCATCGCCCCAGCATTTT
V: TRBV5-4; J: TRBJ2-7; size: -; D: -; CDR3: CASSLDRPGEQYF; DNA: TGTGCCAGCAGCTTGGATAGGCCCGGCGAGCAGTACTTC